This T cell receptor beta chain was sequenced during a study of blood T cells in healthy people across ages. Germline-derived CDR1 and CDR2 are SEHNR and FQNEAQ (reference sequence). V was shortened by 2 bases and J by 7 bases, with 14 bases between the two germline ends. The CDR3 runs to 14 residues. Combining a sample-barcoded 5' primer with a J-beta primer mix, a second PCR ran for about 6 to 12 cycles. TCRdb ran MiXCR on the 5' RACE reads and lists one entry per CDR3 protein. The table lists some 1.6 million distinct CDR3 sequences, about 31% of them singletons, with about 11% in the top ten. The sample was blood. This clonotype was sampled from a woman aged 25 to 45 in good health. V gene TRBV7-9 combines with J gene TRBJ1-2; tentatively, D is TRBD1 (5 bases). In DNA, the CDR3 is TGTGCCAGCAGCTTAACAGGTGCTCCCACTGGCTACACCTTC. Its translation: CASSLTGAPTGYTF.